This T cell receptor beta chain was captured by sequencing in a study of blood T cell repertoires in COVID-19. The wider study: Collection of acute and convalescent COVID-19 samples took place in the United States, Italy and Spain.

Profiled with immunoSEQ multiplex PCR; TCRdb holds only in-frame clones, not every one. The repertoire includes approximately 300,000 clones, around 88% of them detected once, and 0.95% to 1.5% sits in the top ten. This clone was detected only a few times. This CDR3 spans 13 amino acids. V was pared by 8 bases and J by 1 base, with 11 bases between. The germline V gene has CDR1 LGHNA and CDR2 YNFKEQ. The V and J genes are TRBV4-2 and TRBJ1-1; no clear D. The clonotype originates from a woman aged 45-65 years with acute or convalescent COVID-19. Source material: peripheral blood. The CDR3: CASALEGNTEAFF. CDR3 DNA: TGTGCCAGCGCCCTGGAGGGGAACACTGAAGCTTTCTTT.